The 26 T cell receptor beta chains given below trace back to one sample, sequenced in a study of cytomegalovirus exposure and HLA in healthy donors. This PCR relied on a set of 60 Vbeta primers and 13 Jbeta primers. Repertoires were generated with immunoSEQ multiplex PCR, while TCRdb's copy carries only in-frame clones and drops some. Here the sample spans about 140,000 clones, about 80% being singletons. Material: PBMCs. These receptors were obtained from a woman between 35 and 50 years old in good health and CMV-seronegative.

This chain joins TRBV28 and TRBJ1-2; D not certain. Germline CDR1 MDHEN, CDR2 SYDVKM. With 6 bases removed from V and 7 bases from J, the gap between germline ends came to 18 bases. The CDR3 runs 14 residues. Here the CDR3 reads CASRTEGALSGYTF. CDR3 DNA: TGTGCCAGCAGAACGGAGGGAGCTCTTTCTGGCTACACCTTC.

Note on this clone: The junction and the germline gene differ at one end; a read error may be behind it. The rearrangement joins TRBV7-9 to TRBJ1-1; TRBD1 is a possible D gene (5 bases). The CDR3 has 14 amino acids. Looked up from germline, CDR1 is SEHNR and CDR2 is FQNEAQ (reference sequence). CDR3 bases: TGTTCCAGCAGCCCCCAGTGGGGCAAGACCGAAGCTTTCTTT. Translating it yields CSSSPQWGKTEAFF.

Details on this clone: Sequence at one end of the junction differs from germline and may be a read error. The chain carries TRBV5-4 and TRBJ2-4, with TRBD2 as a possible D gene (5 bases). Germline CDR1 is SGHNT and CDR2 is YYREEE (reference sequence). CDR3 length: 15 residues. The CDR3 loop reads CASSLPSSHKNSQYF. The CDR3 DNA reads TGTGCCAGCAGCTTGCCTAGCAGCCACAAAAACAGTCAGTACTTC.

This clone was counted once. The CDR3 bases are TGTGCCAGTATGCCCAGGGGGCCCGGGGAGCTGTTTTTT. It specifies CASMPRGPGELFF. The chain is built from TRBV19 and TRBJ2-2, with 8 bases that match TRBD1. V was clipped by 7 bases and J by 6 bases; unmatched bases: 4. The CDR3 consists of 13 residues. Germline lookup yields CDR1 LNHDA and CDR2 SQIVND (reference sequence).

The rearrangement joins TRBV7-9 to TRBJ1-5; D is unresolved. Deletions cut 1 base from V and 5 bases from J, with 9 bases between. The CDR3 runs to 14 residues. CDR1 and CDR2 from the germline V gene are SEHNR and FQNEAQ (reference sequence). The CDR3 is CASSLDSNHQPQHF. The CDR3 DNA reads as TGTGCCAGCAGCTTAGACAGTAACCATCAGCCCCAGCATTTT.

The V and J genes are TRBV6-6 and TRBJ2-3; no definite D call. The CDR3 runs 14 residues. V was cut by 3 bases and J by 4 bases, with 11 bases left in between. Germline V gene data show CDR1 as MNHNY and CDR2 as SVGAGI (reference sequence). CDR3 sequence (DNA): TGTGCCAGCAGTTATCGAAGTGGGCCAGATACGCAGTATTTT. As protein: CASSYRSGPDTQYF.

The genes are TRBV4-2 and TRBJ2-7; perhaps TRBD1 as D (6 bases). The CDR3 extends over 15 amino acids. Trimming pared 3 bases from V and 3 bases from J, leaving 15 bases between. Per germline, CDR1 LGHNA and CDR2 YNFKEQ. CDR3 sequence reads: CASSHTTGHLYEQYF. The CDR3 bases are TGTGCCAGCAGCCATACAACGGGACACCTCTACGAGCAGTACTTC.

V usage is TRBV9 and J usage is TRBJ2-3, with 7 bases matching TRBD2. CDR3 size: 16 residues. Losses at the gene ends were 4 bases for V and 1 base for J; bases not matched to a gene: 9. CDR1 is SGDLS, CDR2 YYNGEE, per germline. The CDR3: CASSPPGLWGTDTQYF. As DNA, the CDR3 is TGTGCCAGCAGCCCACCGGGACTATGGGGCACAGATACGCAGTATTTT. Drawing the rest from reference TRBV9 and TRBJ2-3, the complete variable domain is DSGVTQTPKHLITATGQRVTLRCSPRSGDLSVYWYQQSLDQGLQFLIQYYNGEERAKGNILERFSAQQFPDLHSELNLSSLELGDSALYFCASSPPGLWGTDTQYFGPGTRLTVL.

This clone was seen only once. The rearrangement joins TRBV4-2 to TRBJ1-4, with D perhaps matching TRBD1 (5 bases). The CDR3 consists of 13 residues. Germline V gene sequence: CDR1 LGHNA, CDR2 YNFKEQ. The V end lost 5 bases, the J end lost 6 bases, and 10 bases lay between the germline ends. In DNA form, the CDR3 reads TGTGCCAGCAGCATCGGGGGAGATGAAAAACTGTTTTTT. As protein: CASSIGGDEKLFF.

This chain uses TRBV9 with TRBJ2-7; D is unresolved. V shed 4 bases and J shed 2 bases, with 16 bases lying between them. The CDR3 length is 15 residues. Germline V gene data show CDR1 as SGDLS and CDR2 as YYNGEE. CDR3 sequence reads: CASSPWADDTYEQYF. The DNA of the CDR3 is TGTGCCAGCAGCCCATGGGCAGACGATACCTACGAGCAGTACTTC.

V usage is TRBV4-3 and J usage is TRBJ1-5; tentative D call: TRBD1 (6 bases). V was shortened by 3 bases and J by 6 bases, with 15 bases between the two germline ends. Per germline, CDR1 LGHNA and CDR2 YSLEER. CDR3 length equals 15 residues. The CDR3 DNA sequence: TGCGCCAGCAGCCATCACCTAGGGGGGGGTCAGCCCCAGCATTTT. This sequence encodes CASSHHLGGGQPQHF.

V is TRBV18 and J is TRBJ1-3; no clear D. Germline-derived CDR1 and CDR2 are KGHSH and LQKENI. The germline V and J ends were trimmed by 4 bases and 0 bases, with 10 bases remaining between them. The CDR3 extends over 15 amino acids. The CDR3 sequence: CASSQSDSSGNTIYF. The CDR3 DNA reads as TGTGCCAGCTCACAGAGCGATTCCTCTGGAAACACCATATATTTT. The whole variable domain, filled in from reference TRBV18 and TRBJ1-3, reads NAGVMQNPRHLVRRRGQEARLRCSPMKGHSHVYWYRQLPEEGLKFMVYLQKENIIDESGMPKERFSAEFPKEGPSILRIQQVVRGDSAAYFCASSQSDSSGNTIYFGEGSWLTVV.

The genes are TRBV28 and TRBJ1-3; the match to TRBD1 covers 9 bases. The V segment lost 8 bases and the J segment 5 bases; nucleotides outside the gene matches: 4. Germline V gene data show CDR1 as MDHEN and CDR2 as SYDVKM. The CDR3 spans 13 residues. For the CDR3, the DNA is TGTGCCAGCGAAGGGACAGGGAGAAACACCATATATTTT. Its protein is CASEGTGRNTIYF.

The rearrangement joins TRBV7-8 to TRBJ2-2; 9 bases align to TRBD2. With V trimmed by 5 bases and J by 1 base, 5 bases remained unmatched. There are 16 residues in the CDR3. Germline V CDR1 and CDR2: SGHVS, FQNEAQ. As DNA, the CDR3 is TGTGCCAGCAGCCCTGCGACTAGCGGGAACACCGGGGAGCTGTTTTTT. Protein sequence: CASSPATSGNTGELFF.

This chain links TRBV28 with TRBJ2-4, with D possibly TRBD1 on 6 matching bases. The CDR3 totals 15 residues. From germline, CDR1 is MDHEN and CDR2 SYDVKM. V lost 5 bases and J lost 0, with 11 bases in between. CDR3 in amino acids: CASSPGTQAKNIQYF. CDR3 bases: TGTGCCAGCAGTCCCGGGACACAAGCCAAAAACATTCAGTACTTC.

The DNA for the CDR3 is TGTGCCAGCAGCTTAGTTGTAGACTCTGAGACCCAGTACTTC. As protein: CASSLVVDSETQYF. V usage is TRBV7-2 and J usage is TRBJ2-5; D unclear. The CDR3 has 14 amino acids. Trimming removed 1 base from V and 5 bases from J, with 11 bases in between. Germline assignment: CDR1 SGHTA and CDR2 FQGNSA.

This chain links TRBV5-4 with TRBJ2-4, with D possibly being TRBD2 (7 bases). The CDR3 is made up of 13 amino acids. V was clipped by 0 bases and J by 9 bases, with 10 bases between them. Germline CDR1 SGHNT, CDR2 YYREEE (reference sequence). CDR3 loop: CASSLEGGGIQYF. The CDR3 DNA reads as TGTGCCAGCAGCTTGGAAGGGGGGGGCATTCAGTACTTC.

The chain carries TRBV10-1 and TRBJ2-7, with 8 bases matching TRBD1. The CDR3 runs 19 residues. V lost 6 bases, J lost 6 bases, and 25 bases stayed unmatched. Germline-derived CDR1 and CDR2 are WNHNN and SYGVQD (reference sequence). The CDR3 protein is CASSAPTGALHSLPFEQYF. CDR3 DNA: TGCGCCAGCAGCGCCCCGACAGGGGCCCTTCATTCGCTCCCGTTCGAGCAGTACTTC.

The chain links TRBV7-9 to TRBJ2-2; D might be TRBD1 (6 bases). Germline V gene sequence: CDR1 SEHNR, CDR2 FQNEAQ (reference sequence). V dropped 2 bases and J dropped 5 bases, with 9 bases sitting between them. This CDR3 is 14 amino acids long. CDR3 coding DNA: TGTGCCAGCAGCTTAATTCAGGGGACCGGGGAGCTGTTTTTT. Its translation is CASSLIQGTGELFF.

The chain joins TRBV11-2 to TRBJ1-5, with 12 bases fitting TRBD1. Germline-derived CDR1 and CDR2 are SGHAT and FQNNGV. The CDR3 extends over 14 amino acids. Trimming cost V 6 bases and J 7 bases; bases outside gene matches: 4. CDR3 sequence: CASSRDRGRQPQHF. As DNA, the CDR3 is TGTGCCAGCAGTCGGGACAGGGGGCGCCAGCCCCAGCATTTT.

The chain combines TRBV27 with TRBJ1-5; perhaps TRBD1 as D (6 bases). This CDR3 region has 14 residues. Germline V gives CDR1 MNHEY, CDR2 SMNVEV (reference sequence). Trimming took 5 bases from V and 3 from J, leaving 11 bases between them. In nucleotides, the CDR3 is TGTGCCAGCAGTCCATGGACAGACAATCAGCCCCAGCATTTT. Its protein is CASSPWTDNQPQHF.

The CDR3 loop is CSAQNYEQYF. As DNA, the CDR3 is TGCAGCGCTCAGAACTACGAGCAGTACTTC. V is TRBV29-1 and J is TRBJ2-7; D unresolved. V gave up 7 bases and J gave up 3 bases, with 7 bases separating them. The CDR3 totals 10 residues. Germline lookup yields CDR1 SQVTM and CDR2 ANQGSEA.

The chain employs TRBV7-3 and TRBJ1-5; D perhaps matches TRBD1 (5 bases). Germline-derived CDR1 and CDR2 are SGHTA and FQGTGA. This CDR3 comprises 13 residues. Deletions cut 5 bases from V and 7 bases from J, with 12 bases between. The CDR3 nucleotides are TGTGCCAGCAGCCCCGACAGAAGCCAGCCCCAGCATTTT. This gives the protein CASSPDRSQPQHF.

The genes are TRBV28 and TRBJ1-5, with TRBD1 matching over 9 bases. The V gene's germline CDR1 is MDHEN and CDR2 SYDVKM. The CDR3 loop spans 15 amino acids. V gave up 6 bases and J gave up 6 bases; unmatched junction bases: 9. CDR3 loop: CASRKDRGVGQPQHF. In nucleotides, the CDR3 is TGTGCCAGCAGGAAGGACAGGGGAGTGGGTCAGCCCCAGCATTTT.

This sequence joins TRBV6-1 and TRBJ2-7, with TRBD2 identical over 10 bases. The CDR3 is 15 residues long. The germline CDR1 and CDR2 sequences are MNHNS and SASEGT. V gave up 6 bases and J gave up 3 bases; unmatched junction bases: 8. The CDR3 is CASRPGLAPNYEQYF. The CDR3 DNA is TGTGCCAGCAGGCCGGGACTAGCGCCTAACTACGAGCAGTACTTC.

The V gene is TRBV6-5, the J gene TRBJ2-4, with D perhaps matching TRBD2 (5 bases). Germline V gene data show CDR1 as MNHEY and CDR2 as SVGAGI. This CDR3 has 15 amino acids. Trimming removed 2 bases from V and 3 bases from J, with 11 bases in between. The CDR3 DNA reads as TGTGCCAGCAGTTACGAGAAAGGACTCAAAAACATTCAGTACTTC. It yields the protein CASSYEKGLKNIQYF.